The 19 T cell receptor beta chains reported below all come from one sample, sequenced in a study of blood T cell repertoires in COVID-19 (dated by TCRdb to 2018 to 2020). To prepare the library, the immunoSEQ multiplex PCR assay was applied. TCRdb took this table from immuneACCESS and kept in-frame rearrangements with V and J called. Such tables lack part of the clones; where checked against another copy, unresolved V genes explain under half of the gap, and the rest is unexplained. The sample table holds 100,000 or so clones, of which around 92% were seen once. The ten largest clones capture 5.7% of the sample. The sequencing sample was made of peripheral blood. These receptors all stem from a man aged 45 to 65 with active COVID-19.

The CDR3 loop reads CASTRTVTSYEQYF. CDR3 DNA sequence: TGTGCCAGCACCAGGACAGTGACTTCCTACGAGCAGTACTTC. This chain joins TRBV2 and TRBJ2-7, with D possibly being TRBD1 (6 bases). Deletions cut 7 bases from V and 1 base from J, with 14 bases between. The germline CDR1 and CDR2 sequences are SNHLY and FYNNEI. This CDR3 has 14 amino acids.

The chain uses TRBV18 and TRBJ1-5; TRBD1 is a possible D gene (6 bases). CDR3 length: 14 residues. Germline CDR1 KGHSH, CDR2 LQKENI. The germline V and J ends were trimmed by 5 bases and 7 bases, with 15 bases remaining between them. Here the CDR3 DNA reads TGTGCCAGCTCATCGAATCCAGGGGACCAGCCCCAGCATTTT. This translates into CASSSNPGDQPQHF.

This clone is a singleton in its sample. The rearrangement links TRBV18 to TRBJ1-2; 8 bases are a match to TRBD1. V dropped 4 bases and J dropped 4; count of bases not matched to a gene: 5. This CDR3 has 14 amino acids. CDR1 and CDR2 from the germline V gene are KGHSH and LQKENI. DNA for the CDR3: TGTGCCAGCTCACTGGGACAGGAGATCTATGGCTACACCTTC. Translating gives CASSLGQEIYGYTF.

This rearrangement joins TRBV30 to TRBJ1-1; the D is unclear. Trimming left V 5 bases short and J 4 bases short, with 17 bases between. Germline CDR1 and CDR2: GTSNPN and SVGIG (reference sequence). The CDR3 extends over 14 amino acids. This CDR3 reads CAWAQDGRGTEAFF. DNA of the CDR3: TGTGCCTGGGCCCAGGATGGGCGGGGCACTGAAGCTTTCTTT.

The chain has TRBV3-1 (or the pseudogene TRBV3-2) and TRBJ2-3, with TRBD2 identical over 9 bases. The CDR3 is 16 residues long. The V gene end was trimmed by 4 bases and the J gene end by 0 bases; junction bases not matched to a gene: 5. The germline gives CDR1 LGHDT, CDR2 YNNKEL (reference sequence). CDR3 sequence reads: CASSPPSGASTDTQYF. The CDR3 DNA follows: TGTGCCAGCAGCCCACCTAGCGGGGCCAGCACAGATACGCAGTATTTT.

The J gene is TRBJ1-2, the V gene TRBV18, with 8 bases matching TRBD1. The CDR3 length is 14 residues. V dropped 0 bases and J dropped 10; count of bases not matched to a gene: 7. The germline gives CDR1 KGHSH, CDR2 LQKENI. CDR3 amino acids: CASSPPDRVKDYTF. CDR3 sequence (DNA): TGTGCCAGCTCACCACCGGACAGGGTAAAGGACTACACCTTC.

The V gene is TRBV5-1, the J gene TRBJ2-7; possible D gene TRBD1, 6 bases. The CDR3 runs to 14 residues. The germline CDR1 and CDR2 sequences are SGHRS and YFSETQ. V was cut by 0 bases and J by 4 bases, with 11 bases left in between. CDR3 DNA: TGCGCCAGCAGCTTGGGCAGGGGCGGATACGAGCAGTACTTC. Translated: CASSLGRGGYEQYF.

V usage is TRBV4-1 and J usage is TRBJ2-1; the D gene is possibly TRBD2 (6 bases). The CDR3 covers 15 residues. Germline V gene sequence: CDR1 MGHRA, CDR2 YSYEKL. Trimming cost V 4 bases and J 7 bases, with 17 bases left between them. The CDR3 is CASSRSSGGLNEQFF. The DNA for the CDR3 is TGCGCCAGCAGCCGGAGTAGCGGAGGTTTAAATGAGCAGTTCTTC.

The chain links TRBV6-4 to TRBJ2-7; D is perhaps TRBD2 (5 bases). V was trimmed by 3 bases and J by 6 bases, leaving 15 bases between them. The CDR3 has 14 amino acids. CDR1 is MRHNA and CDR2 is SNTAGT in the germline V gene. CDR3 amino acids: CASSDIYGVGEQYF. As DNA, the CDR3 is TGTGCCAGCAGTGATATTTACGGGGTGGGCGAGCAGTACTTC.

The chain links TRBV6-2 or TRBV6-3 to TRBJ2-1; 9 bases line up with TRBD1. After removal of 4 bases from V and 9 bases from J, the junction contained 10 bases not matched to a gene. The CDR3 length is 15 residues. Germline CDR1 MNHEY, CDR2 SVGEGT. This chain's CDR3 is CASSSRDRVGGEQFF. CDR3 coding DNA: TGTGCCAGCAGTTCCCGGGACAGGGTAGGGGGTGAGCAGTTCTTC.

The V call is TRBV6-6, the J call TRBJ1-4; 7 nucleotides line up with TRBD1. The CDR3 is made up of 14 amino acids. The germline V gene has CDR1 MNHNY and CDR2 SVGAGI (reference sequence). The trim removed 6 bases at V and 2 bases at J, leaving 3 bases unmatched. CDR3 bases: TGTGCCAGCAGCCCGGGACAGACTAATGAAAAACTGTTTTTT. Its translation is CASSPGQTNEKLFF.

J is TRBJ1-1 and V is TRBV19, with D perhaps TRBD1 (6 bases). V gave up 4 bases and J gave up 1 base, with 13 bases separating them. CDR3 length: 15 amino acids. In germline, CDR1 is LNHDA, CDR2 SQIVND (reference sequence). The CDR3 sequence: CASSTVRTENTEAFF. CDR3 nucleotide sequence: TGTGCCAGTAGTACCGTGCGGACAGAGAACACTGAAGCTTTCTTT.

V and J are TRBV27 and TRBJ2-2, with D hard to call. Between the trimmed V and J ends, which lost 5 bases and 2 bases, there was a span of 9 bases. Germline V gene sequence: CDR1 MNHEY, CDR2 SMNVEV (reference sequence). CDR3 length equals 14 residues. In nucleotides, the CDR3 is TGTGCCAGCAGTGTAACACCTAACACCGGGGAGCTGTTTTTT. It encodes CASSVTPNTGELFF.

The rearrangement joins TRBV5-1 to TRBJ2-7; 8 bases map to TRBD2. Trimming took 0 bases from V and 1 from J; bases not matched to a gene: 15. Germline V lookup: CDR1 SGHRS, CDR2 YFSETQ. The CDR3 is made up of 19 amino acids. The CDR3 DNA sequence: TGCGCCAGCAGCTTGGGGCCACTAAAGCGGGCGGGAGGATCCTACGAGCAGTACTTC. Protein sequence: CASSLGPLKRAGGSYEQYF.

The CDR3 here is CASRPSGALNTEAFF. CDR3 nucleotide sequence: TGCGCCAGCAGGCCATCAGGGGCACTGAACACTGAAGCTTTCTTT. This rearrangement joins TRBV4-1 to TRBJ1-1; D is possibly TRBD1 (6 bases). This CDR3 has 15 amino acids. With 6 bases removed from V and 0 bases from J, the gap between germline ends came to 14 bases. Germline V gene sequence: CDR1 MGHRA, CDR2 YSYEKL.

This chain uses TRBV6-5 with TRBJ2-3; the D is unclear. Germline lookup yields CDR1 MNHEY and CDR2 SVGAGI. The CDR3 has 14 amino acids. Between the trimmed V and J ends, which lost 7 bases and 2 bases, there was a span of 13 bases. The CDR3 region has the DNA TGTGCCAGCACTGGCGCAGGTAACACAGATACGCAGTATTTT. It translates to CASTGAGNTDTQYF.

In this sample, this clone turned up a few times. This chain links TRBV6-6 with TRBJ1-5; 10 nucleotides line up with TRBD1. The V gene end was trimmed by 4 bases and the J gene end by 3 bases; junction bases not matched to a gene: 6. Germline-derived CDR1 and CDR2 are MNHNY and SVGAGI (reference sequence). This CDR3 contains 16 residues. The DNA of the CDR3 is TGTGCCAGCAGTTCCCGACAGGGGGCCGACAATCAGCCCCAGCATTTT. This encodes CASSSRQGADNQPQHF.

CDR3: CASSQTTEGRTEQYF. As DNA, the CDR3 is TGCGCCAGCAGCCAAACGACGGAGGGCCGGACCGAGCAGTACTTC. The genes are TRBV5-1 and TRBJ2-7, with D perhaps TRBD2 (6 bases). Germline assignment: CDR1 SGHRS and CDR2 YFSETQ. Trimming removed 4 bases at V and 6 bases at J, with 20 bases between. The CDR3 has 15 residues.

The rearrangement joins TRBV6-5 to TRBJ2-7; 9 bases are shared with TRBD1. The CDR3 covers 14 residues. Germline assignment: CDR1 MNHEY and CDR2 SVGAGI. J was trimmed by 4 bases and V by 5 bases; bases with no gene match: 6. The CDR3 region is CASSPGTGPYEQYF. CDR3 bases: TGTGCCAGCAGTCCCGGGACAGGGCCTTACGAGCAGTACTTC.